This T cell receptor (beta chain) comes out of a study of CD8 T cells in Susac syndrome. An amount of RNA that ranged from 0.5 to 1 ug was reverse transcribed with random hexamers. Each CDR3 protein gets one entry after TCRdb re-called the immunoSEQ multiplex PCR reads with MiXCR. The sample consists of just under 150,000 distinct CDR3 sequences, 94% of them appearing once. The control group consisted of healthy donors matched for age and sex. Negative magnetic isolation gave CD8+ and CD4+ cells; FACS enriched CD8+ TEMRA. Germline V gene lookup returns CDR1 SGDLS and CDR2 YYNGEE. V shed 4 bases and J 5 bases; nucleotides not matched to a gene: 8. CDR3 length: 17 residues.

The sequence derives from a human donor in good health. The sample taken for sequencing was CD4+ T cells from PBMCs. The chain joins TRBV9 to TRBJ2-3, with 15 bases aligning to TRBD2. The CDR3, as DNA: TGTGCCAGCAGCCTCGGACTAGCGGGAGGGATTGGAGATACGCAGTATTTT. Residues: CASSLGLAGGIGDTQYF.